A single sample is the source of the 25 T cell receptor beta chains below, sequenced in a study of T cell responses to AZD1222 COVID-19 vaccine. Clones were read by immunoSEQ multiplex PCR, and TCRdb kept only the in-frame ones, dropping some. The data hold roughly 140,000 clones, with around 85% observed a single time. The sequenced sample was peripheral blood, obtained after recovery from COVID-19. The source is an adult who had recovered from COVID-19.

This rearrangement joins TRBV19 to TRBJ2-2, with D hard to call. Germline V lookup: CDR1 LNHDA, CDR2 SQIVND (reference sequence). Trimming shortened V by 3 bases and J by 4 bases, and 9 bases separated the two germline ends. CDR3 length equals 14 residues. The CDR3 protein is CASSIRDGTGELFF. The CDR3 nucleotides are TGTGCCAGTAGTATTCGAGATGGCACCGGGGAGCTGTTTTTT.

This clone has ten or more counts. V gene TRBV2 combines with J gene TRBJ1-2, with D unclear. Trimming took 2 bases from V and 3 from J, leaving 7 bases between them. The germline gives CDR1 SNHLY, CDR2 FYNNEI. The CDR3 extends over 13 amino acids. CDR3 protein: CASSEPLDYGYTF. The CDR3 DNA sequence: TGTGCCAGCAGTGAACCCCTGGACTATGGCTACACCTTC.

The J gene is TRBJ2-5, the V gene TRBV28, with D hard to call. The germline CDR1 and CDR2 sequences are MDHEN and SYDVKM. The V gene lost 5 bases and the J gene lost 3 bases, with 16 bases spanning the gap. This CDR3 has 15 amino acids. The CDR3 nucleotides are TGTGCCAGCAGTCCCTCTGGCCCCCTGAAAGAGACCCAGTACTTC. As protein: CASSPSGPLKETQYF.

V gene TRBV4-1 combines with J gene TRBJ1-2, with TRBD1 matching over 8 bases. The CDR3 sequence is 15 residues long. The germline V gene encodes CDR1 MGHRA and CDR2 YSYEKL. V trimming: 1 base; J trimming: 5 bases; junction bases outside the gene matches: 6. The CDR3 DNA follows: TGCGCCAGCAGCCAAGTTTCAGGGGGCCCGTATGGCTACACCTTC. Its translation: CASSQVSGGPYGYTF.

The chain links TRBV6-2 or TRBV6-3 to TRBJ1-5; D gene ambiguous. The germline gives CDR1 MNHEY, CDR2 SVGEGT. The V end was cut by 8 bases, the J end by 1 base, with 15 bases between. CDR3 length equals 15 residues. CDR3 nucleotide sequence: TGTGCCAGCGGCCTTGGGCCAAGGAGCAATCAGCCCCAGCATTTT. Translation gives CASGLGPRSNQPQHF.

This chain links TRBV4-3 with TRBJ2-2; 8 bases fit TRBD1. With V trimmed by 0 bases and J by 0 bases, 3 bases remained unmatched. This CDR3 region has 17 residues. The germline CDR1 and CDR2 sequences are LGHNA and YSLEER. The CDR3: CASSQETGAANTGELFF. CDR3 DNA sequence: TGCGCCAGCAGCCAAGAGACAGGGGCAGCGAACACCGGGGAGCTGTTTTTT.

J is TRBJ2-3 and V is TRBV19; D tentatively reads TRBD1 or TRBD2 (5 bases each). This CDR3 is 17 amino acids long. V was trimmed by 3 bases and J by 7 bases, leaving 23 bases between them. Germline V lookup: CDR1 LNHDA, CDR2 SQIVND (reference sequence). CDR3 in amino acids: CASSISGPIVGINTQYF. The CDR3 DNA follows: TGTGCCAGTAGTATCTCGGGACCGATTGTCGGTATAAATACGCAGTATTTT.

The chain links TRBV6-1 to TRBJ1-5; 7 nucleotides align to TRBD1. Unmatched junction bases numbered 4, after V lost 3 bases and J lost 5 bases. The CDR3 totals 14 residues. Germline V gene lookup returns CDR1 MNHNS and CDR2 SASEGT. The CDR3 coding sequence is TGTGCCAGCAGTGAGGGACAGATTTATCAGCCCCAGCATTTT. Protein sequence: CASSEGQIYQPQHF.

The genes are TRBV13 and TRBJ1-1, with D unresolved. CDR1 is PRHDT, CDR2 FYEKMQ, per germline (reference sequence). This CDR3 region has 12 residues. The V end lost 5 bases, the J end lost 6 bases, and 10 bases lay between the germline ends. The CDR3 nucleotides read TGTGCCAGCAGCCCGACCGGGCCTGAAGCTTTCTTT. It codes for CASSPTGPEAFF.

The chain employs TRBV6-2 or TRBV6-3 and TRBJ1-1; TRBD1 aligns across 8 bases. The CDR3 has 13 amino acids. V gave up 4 bases and J gave up 5 bases; unmatched junction bases: 3. CDR1 MNHEY and CDR2 SVGEGT come from the germline V gene. The CDR3 DNA sequence: TGTGCCAGCAGTTTACAGGGGGTAACTGAAGCTTTCTTT. Protein: CASSLQGVTEAFF.

The chain's CDR3 is CASRNRAREEAFF. The CDR3, as DNA: TGTGCCAGCAGAAACAGGGCCCGAGAAGAAGCTTTCTTT. The chain employs TRBV27 and TRBJ1-1, with a possible D match to TRBD1 (6 bases). From germline, CDR1 is MNHEY and CDR2 SMNVEV (reference sequence). The CDR3 is made up of 13 amino acids. V was clipped by 6 bases and J by 8 bases, with 16 bases between them.

This clone is a singleton in its sample. J is TRBJ2-7 and V is TRBV28, with a possible D match to TRBD1 (6 bases). The germline gives CDR1 MDHEN, CDR2 SYDVKM. Trimming pared 9 bases from V and 1 base from J, leaving 13 bases between. The CDR3 covers 13 residues. CDR3 bases: TGTGCCAGTCAGGGGTCACGATCCTACGAGCAGTACTTC. This translates into CASQGSRSYEQYF.

V and J are TRBV2 and TRBJ1-2; D is possibly TRBD1 (5 bases). CDR1 and CDR2 from the germline V gene are SNHLY and FYNNEI. This CDR3 spans 10 amino acids. V lost 9 bases and J 4 bases, leaving 6 bases between the germline ends. The CDR3 bases are TGTGCCAGTGGGACCTATGGCTACACCTTC. Translating it yields CASGTYGYTF.

In this sample, this clone turned up a few times. V gene TRBV10-3 combines with J gene TRBJ2-3; 7 bases align to TRBD2. V shed 2 bases, J shed 9 bases, and the junction held 8 bases outside the gene matches. The CDR3 consists of 14 residues. Germline lookup yields CDR1 ENHRY and CDR2 SYGVKD. Here the CDR3 reads CAISEQRDGGTQYF. Written as DNA, the CDR3 is TGTGCCATCAGTGAGCAACGAGACGGGGGGACGCAGTATTTT.

This clone was counted a few times. This sequence joins TRBV5-1 and TRBJ2-5; D gene ambiguous. Between the trimmed V and J ends, which lost 2 bases and 3 bases, there was a span of 2 bases. The CDR3 contains 11 residues. Germline V lookup: CDR1 SGHRS, CDR2 YFSETQ. For the CDR3, the DNA is TGCGCCAGCAGCTTTAAAGAGACCCAGTACTTC. It encodes CASSFKETQYF.

This chain joins TRBV5-6 and TRBJ1-4; no clear D. CDR3 length: 14 amino acids. From germline, CDR1 is SGHDT and CDR2 YYEEEE. The V end lost 3 bases, the J end lost 10 bases, and 16 bases lay between the germline ends. Here the CDR3 DNA reads TGTGCCAGCAGCTCCCTGGGGAGGGAAGGAAAACTGTTTTTT. Protein: CASSSLGREGKLFF.

The J gene is TRBJ1-1, the V gene TRBV28; D unresolved. Germline V CDR1 and CDR2: MDHEN, SYDVKM. This CDR3 contains 12 residues. The V and J ends lost 4 bases and 3 bases respectively, with 6 bases between them. CDR3 residues: CASSSVDTEAFF. DNA of the CDR3: TGTGCCAGCAGTTCCGTAGACACTGAAGCTTTCTTT.

This clone came up a few times. The gene calls are TRBV15 and TRBJ1-2, with TRBD1 matching 7 bases. This CDR3 has 16 residues. Looked up from germline, CDR1 is LNHNV and CDR2 is YYDKDF (reference sequence). Losses at the gene ends were 1 base for V and 6 bases for J; bases not matched to a gene: 11. In DNA form, the CDR3 reads TGTGCCACCAGCAGAGCGGGGAGACAGGGTGTCGATGGCTACACCTTC. It specifies CATSRAGRQGVDGYTF.

The CDR3, as DNA: TGTGCCAGCAGCCCGTCAGGGTCTCCCTACGAGCAGTACTTC. Protein sequence: CASSPSGSPYEQYF. The chain couples TRBV11-2 to TRBJ2-7, with D perhaps matching TRBD1 (5 bases). V was pared by 5 bases and J by 2 bases, with 13 bases between. Germline CDR1 and CDR2: SGHAT and FQNNGV. This CDR3 has 14 residues.

The chain recombines TRBV19 with TRBJ1-2; maybe TRBD1 (6 bases). Germline V gene sequence: CDR1 LNHDA, CDR2 SQIVND (reference sequence). Between the trimmed V and J ends, which lost 7 bases and 5 bases, there was a span of 14 bases. The CDR3 covers 13 residues. CDR3 in amino acids: CASTPTGQYGYTF. In DNA form, the CDR3 reads TGTGCCAGTACCCCAACAGGGCAGTATGGCTACACCTTC.

This chain joins TRBV7-2 and TRBJ1-1; D gene ambiguous. The CDR3 totals 14 residues. Trimming shortened V by 1 base and J by 1 base, and 7 bases separated the two germline ends. Germline-derived CDR1 and CDR2 are SGHTA and FQGNSA. CDR3 amino acids: CASSLEPQNTEAFF. The CDR3 DNA is TGTGCCAGCAGCTTAGAGCCCCAGAACACTGAAGCTTTCTTT.

The V call is TRBV7-2, the J call TRBJ1-6; D is uncertain. Germline V gives CDR1 SGHTA, CDR2 FQGNSA. Trimming took off 4 bases at V and 2 bases at J, with 0 bases between the two ends. The CDR3 has 12 residues. This chain's CDR3 is CASSSYNSPLHF. CDR3 nucleotide sequence: TGTGCCAGCAGCTCCTATAATTCACCCCTCCACTTT.

The chain employs TRBV7-2 and TRBJ1-5; weak D call: TRBD1 (5 bases). Germline CDR1 is SGHTA and CDR2 is FQGNSA. Trimming removed 4 bases from V and 2 bases from J, with 9 bases in between. CDR3 length equals 14 residues. The CDR3 is CASSYRDGNQPQHF. The CDR3 bases are TGTGCCAGCAGCTACCGGGACGGCAATCAGCCCCAGCATTTT.

J is TRBJ1-2 and V is TRBV7-3; 7 positions match TRBD1. This CDR3 is 12 amino acids long. Germline CDR1 SGHTA, CDR2 FQGTGA. With 5 bases clipped from V and 6 bases from J, the junction kept 3 bases outside the gene matches. In DNA, the CDR3 is TGTGCCAGCAGCAGTACAGGGGATGGCTACACCTTC. Its translation is CASSSTGDGYTF.

This clone was counted once. The genes are TRBV2 and TRBJ1-4, with D maybe TRBD1 (5 bases). The CDR3 extends over 13 amino acids. The V end was cut by 2 bases, the J end by 7 bases, with 8 bases between. Germline V gene lookup returns CDR1 SNHLY and CDR2 FYNNEI. CDR3 amino acids: CASSERGFEKLFF. The CDR3 nucleotides read TGTGCCAGCAGTGAAAGGGGATTTGAAAAACTGTTTTTT. Complete variable domain (other parts from reference TRBV2 and TRBJ1-4): EPEVTQTPSHQVTQMGQEVILRCVPISNHLYFYWYRQILGQKVEFLVSFYNNEISEKSEIFDDQFSVERPDGSNFTLKIRSTKLEDSAMYFCASSERGFEKLFFGSGTQLSVL.